The 3 T cell receptor beta chains below all came from one sample that was sequenced in a study of cytomegalovirus exposure and HLA in healthy donors. The protocol was immunoSEQ multiplex PCR, while the TCRdb copy is restricted to in-frame clones and leaves out a portion. The profile shows a few hundred thousand clones, roughly 88% of them singletons. The sequenced sample consisted of PBMCs. The receptors stem from a woman younger than 30 in good health and CMV-seronegative.

The rearrangement links TRBV2 to TRBJ1-2; TRBD1 is a possible D gene (5 bases). V was pared by 2 bases and J by 2 bases, with 9 bases between. Germline CDR1 SNHLY, CDR2 FYNNEI. CDR3 length: 14 amino acids. The CDR3 loop is CASSEIQGNYGYTF. The CDR3 region has the DNA TGTGCCAGCAGTGAAATTCAGGGAAACTATGGCTACACCTTC.

This clone came up a few times. The CDR3 sequence is CASSLGPNTGELFF. The DNA for the CDR3 is TGCGCCAGCAGCCTGGGGCCGAACACCGGGGAGCTGTTTTTT. The chain recombines TRBV5-1 with TRBJ2-2, with D possibly being TRBD1 (5 bases). This CDR3 comprises 14 residues. Germline V gene lookup returns CDR1 SGHRS and CDR2 YFSETQ. The V gene lost 4 bases and the J gene lost 0 bases, with 7 bases spanning the gap.

V gene TRBV4-1 combines with J gene TRBJ1-4; perhaps TRBD1 as D (5 bases). CDR3 size: 12 residues. V lost 4 bases to trimming and J lost 13 bases, with 13 bases between them. The germline CDR1 and CDR2 sequences are MGHRA and YSYEKL. The CDR3 spells CASSPQPGGLFF. The CDR3 nucleotides are TGCGCCAGCAGCCCGCAGCCGGGGGGACTGTTTTTT.